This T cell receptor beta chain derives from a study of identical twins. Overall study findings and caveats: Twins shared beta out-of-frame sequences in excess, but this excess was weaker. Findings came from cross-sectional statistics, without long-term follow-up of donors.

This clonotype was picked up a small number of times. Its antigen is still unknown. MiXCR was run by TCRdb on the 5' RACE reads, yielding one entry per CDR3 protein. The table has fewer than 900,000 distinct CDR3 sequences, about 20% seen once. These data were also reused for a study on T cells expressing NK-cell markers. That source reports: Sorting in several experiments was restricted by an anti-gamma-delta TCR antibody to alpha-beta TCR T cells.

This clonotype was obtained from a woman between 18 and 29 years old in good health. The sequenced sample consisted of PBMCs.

The CDR3 region is CASRNKGATDTQYF. The CDR3 DNA is TGTGCCAGTAGGAACAAGGGGGCGACAGATACGCAGTATTTT. The J gene is TRBJ2-3, the V gene TRBV19; the match to TRBD1 covers 7 bases. This CDR3 spans 14 amino acids. V was pared by 6 bases and J by 3 bases, with 6 bases of the junction left unmatched. Germline CDR1 and CDR2: LNHDA and SQIVND (reference sequence). Filled out from reference TRBV19 and TRBJ2-3, the complete variable domain reads DGGITQSPKYLFRKEGQNVTLSCEQNLNHDAMYWYRQDPGQGLRLIYYSQIVNDFQKGDIAEGYSVSREKKESFPLTVTSAQKNPTAFYLCASRNKGATDTQYFGPGTRLTVL.